This T cell receptor beta chain came from a study of beta chain features in type 1 diabetes. The study, taken as a whole, reports: A pattern of fewer insertions and more deletions at VDJ junctions was seen in type 1 diabetes patients. TCRB CDR3 length was moderately but significantly reduced in all four CD4+ subsets of Type 1 diabetes patients.

This clone came up a few times. The antigen remains undetermined. Expressed TCRB transcripts got sequenced, as all isolated RNA was reverse transcribed. Approximately 3.6 million reads per sample were averaged for naive, central memory and regulatory samples. The data were produced by immunoSEQ multiplex PCR, yet TCRdb's version contains in-frame clones alone and is incomplete. The top ten clones hold 0.019% of a sample with 240,000 or so clones, over 11% of them seen once. This CDR3 is built from 18 residues. The germline V gene encodes CDR1 KGHSH and CDR2 LQKENI. J lost 12 bases, V lost 2 bases, and 16 bases had no gene match.

Sequencing was done on a sample of naive CD4+ T cells from blood. The chain carries TRBV18 and TRBJ2-4, with 13 positions matching TRBD2. This sequence originates from a man younger than 40 with type 1 diabetes. CDR3 DNA: TGTGCCAGCTCACCAAAGAGTAGTCGACTAGCGGGAGGTTTCGCTCAGTACTTC. This codes for CASSPKSSRLAGGFAQYF.